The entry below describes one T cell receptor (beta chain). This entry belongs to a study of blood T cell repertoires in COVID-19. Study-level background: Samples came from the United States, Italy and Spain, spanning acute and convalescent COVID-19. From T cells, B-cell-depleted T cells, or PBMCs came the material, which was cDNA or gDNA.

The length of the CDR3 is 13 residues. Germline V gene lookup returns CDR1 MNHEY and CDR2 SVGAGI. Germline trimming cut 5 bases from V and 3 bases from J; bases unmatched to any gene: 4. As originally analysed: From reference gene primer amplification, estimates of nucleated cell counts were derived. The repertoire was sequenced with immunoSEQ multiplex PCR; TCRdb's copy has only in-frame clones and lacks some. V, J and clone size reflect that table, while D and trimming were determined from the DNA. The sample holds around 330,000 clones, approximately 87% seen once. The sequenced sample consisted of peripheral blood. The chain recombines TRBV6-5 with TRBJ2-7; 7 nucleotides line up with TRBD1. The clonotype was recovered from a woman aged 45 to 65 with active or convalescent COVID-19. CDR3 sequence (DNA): TGTGCCAGCAGTCCGGGACAGTTCTACGAGCAGTACTTC. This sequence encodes CASSPGQFYEQYF.